Each of the 27 T cell receptor beta chains below was sequenced from the same sample in a study of T cell responses to AZD1222 COVID-19 vaccine. Libraries were prepared by immunoSEQ multiplex PCR; TCRdb keeps only in-frame clonotypes and omits some of them. The sample carries around 140,000 clones, roughly nine tenths recorded once. Sequenced here: peripheral blood, sampled 28 days after the second AZD1222 dose. Receptors were obtained from an adult who received the AZD1222 COVID-19 vaccine.

The gene calls are TRBV4-2 and TRBJ2-3; 9 bases are shared with TRBD1. J lost 5 bases, V lost 4 bases, and 4 bases had no gene match. Germline assignment: CDR1 LGHNA and CDR2 YNFKEQ. The CDR3 covers 14 residues. The CDR3 reads CASSPWTGEDTQYF. In DNA, the CDR3 is TGTGCCAGCAGCCCCTGGACAGGGGAAGATACGCAGTATTTT.

In its sample, this clone was seen once. This sequence joins TRBV5-1 and TRBJ2-7, with 7 bases that match TRBD2. In germline, CDR1 is SGHRS, CDR2 YFSETQ. The CDR3 consists of 14 residues. With 5 bases clipped from V and 2 bases from J, the junction kept 7 bases outside the gene matches. Here the CDR3 DNA reads TGCGCCAGCAGTCCCACGACTAGCCCCTACGAGCAGTACTTC. It codes for CASSPTTSPYEQYF. Filled out from reference TRBV5-1 and TRBJ2-7, the complete variable domain reads KAGVTQTPRYLIKTRGQQVTLSCSPISGHRSVSWYQQTPGQGLQFLFEYFSETQRNKGNFPGRFSGRQFSNSRSEMNVSTLELGDSALYLCASSPTTSPYEQYFGPGTRLTVT.

The genes are TRBV14 and TRBJ1-6, with TRBD1 matching 7 bases. This CDR3 spans 16 amino acids. Germline lookup yields CDR1 SGHDN and CDR2 FVKESK. V lost 5 bases and J lost 6; bases outside the gene matches: 10. CDR3 in amino acids: CASSKRDRRSNSPLHF. For the CDR3, the DNA is TGTGCCAGCAGCAAGCGGGACAGACGAAGTAATTCACCCCTCCACTTT.

V and J are TRBV6-5 and TRBJ1-1; D uncertain. Germline CDR1 is MNHEY and CDR2 is SVGAGI. The ends were cut back, 6 bases at V and 11 bases at J, with 16 bases in the middle. The CDR3 covers 12 residues. CDR3 protein: CASRVDHPRAFF. CDR3 nucleotides: TGTGCCAGCAGAGTTGACCATCCGCGGGCTTTCTTT.

The chain combines TRBV4-1 with TRBJ1-4; D uncertain. The CDR3 contains 14 residues. Deletions cut 3 bases from V and 5 bases from J, with 10 bases between. CDR1 is MGHRA, CDR2 YSYEKL, per germline. Here the CDR3 DNA reads TGCGCCAGCAGCCAGGTTACATGGAATGAAAAACTGTTTTTT. Its protein product is CASSQVTWNEKLFF.

The J gene is TRBJ1-5, the V gene TRBV7-9, with a weak D call TRBD1 (5 bases). This CDR3 is 14 amino acids long. Germline CDR1 reads SEHNR; CDR2 reads FQNEAQ (reference sequence). The ends were cut back, 6 bases at V and 5 bases at J, with 14 bases in the middle. The CDR3 reads CASSRRGSDQPQHF. DNA of the CDR3: TGTGCCAGCAGTCGGCGGGGCAGCGATCAGCCCCAGCATTTT.

This sequence joins TRBV11-3 and TRBJ2-1; 9 bases line up with TRBD2. Per the germline V gene, CDR1 is SGHNT and CDR2 is YENEEA. The CDR3 extends over 18 amino acids. V lost 5 bases and J lost 0; bases outside the gene matches: 11. CDR3 in amino acids: CASSQGIAGVSSYNEQFF. Here the CDR3 DNA reads TGTGCCAGCAGCCAGGGGATAGCGGGGGTAAGCTCCTACAATGAGCAGTTCTTC. Full variable domain (missing parts from reference TRBV11-3 and TRBJ2-1): EAGVVQSPRYKIIEKKQPVAFWCNPISGHNTLYWYLQNLGQGPELLIRYENEEAVDDSQLPKDRFSAERLKGVDSTLKIQPAELGDSAVYLCASSQGIAGVSSYNEQFFGPGTRLTVL.

The chain carries TRBV3-1 (or the pseudogene TRBV3-2) and TRBJ2-7; 11 bases are a match to TRBD2. The trim removed 10 bases at V and 3 bases at J, leaving 5 bases unmatched. The CDR3 loop spans 13 amino acids. From germline, CDR1 is LGHDT and CDR2 YNNKEL (reference sequence). CDR3 amino acids: CATSGTSGYEQYF. The CDR3, as DNA: TGTGCCACGTCCGGGACTAGCGGCTACGAGCAGTACTTC.

A single count supports this clone. The chain is built from TRBV5-8 and TRBJ2-7; tentatively, D is TRBD1 (5 bases). Germline CDR1 is SGHTS and CDR2 is YDEGEE. Trimming pared 3 bases from V and 6 bases from J, leaving 19 bases between. The CDR3 has 15 residues. This CDR3 reads CASSWRSPGWSEQYF. The CDR3 DNA follows: TGTGCCAGCAGCTGGCGGAGCCCAGGGTGGAGCGAGCAGTACTTC.

The chain is built from TRBV7-9 and TRBJ1-4; 7 bases line up with TRBD1. This CDR3 is built from 13 residues. Germline V gene sequence: CDR1 SEHNR, CDR2 FQNEAQ (reference sequence). The junction had 5 bases not matched to a gene; V was cut back by 6 bases and J by 7 bases. This CDR3 reads CASSPRTGEKLFF. The CDR3 DNA is TGTGCCAGCAGTCCGCGGACAGGTGAAAAACTGTTTTTT.

The chain joins TRBV7-3 to TRBJ2-1; 7 bases are shared with TRBD2. Trimming removed 2 bases from V and 8 bases from J; junction bases left unmatched: 12. The CDR3 runs 16 residues. Germline-derived CDR1 and CDR2 are SGHTA and FQGTGA. The CDR3 loop reads CASSLRAGLGIDEQFF. The CDR3, as DNA: TGTGCCAGCAGCTTACGAGCGGGATTAGGGATCGATGAGCAGTTCTTC.

The count of this clone is one. Its ends do not fully match the called genes, so a read error is possible. This rearrangement joins TRBV7-7 to TRBJ2-5; D unresolved. The CDR3 is 13 residues long. Looked up from germline, CDR1 is SSHAT and CDR2 is FNYEAQ (reference sequence). CDR3 residues: CASSQERQETQYF. DNA for the CDR3: TGTGCTAGCAGCCAAGAGCGCCAAGAGACCCAGTACTTC.

This clone was detected only once. V usage is TRBV6-5 and J usage is TRBJ1-2; maybe TRBD1 (6 bases). Germline V gives CDR1 MNHEY, CDR2 SVGAGI. This CDR3 has 13 amino acids. Trimming took off 6 bases at V and 6 bases at J, with 14 bases between the two ends. CDR3 in DNA: TGTGCCAGCAGGCCCAACAGGGTGAATGGCTACACCTTC. Translating gives CASRPNRVNGYTF.

The genes are TRBV30 and TRBJ2-2; no firm D call. The CDR3 spans 12 residues. Germline CDR1 GTSNPN, CDR2 SVGIG (reference sequence). The germline V and J ends were trimmed by 4 bases and 4 bases, with 7 bases remaining between them. In DNA form, the CDR3 reads TGTGCCTGGAACTCGGTCACCGGGGAGCTGTTTTTT. Protein product: CAWNSVTGELFF.

The gene calls are TRBV11-2 and TRBJ1-1; perhaps TRBD1 as D (6 bases). The CDR3 consists of 13 residues. Trimming pared 5 bases from V and 8 bases from J, leaving 15 bases between. Germline-derived CDR1 and CDR2 are SGHAT and FQNNGV. The CDR3 is CASSPGGSDEAFF. The CDR3 region has the DNA TGTGCCAGCAGCCCCGGGGGCAGCGACGAAGCTTTCTTT.

This chain connects TRBV5-4 to TRBJ2-1; D may match TRBD1 or TRBD2 (5 bases each). V shed 1 base and J shed 3 bases, with 11 bases lying between them. Germline CDR1 SGHNT, CDR2 YYREEE (reference sequence). This CDR3 has 15 residues. In nucleotides, the CDR3 is TGTGCCAGCAGCTTGTCGCCGGGGCTCTACAATGAGCAGTTCTTC. This encodes CASSLSPGLYNEQFF.

This clone was detected only once. The chain carries TRBV9 and TRBJ2-2; 9 nucleotides agree with TRBD1. The CDR3 is 16 amino acids. Germline-derived CDR1 and CDR2 are SGDLS and YYNGEE. Trimming cost V 3 bases and J 7 bases; bases outside gene matches: 10. The CDR3 DNA reads TGTGCCAGCAGCGCTGAACACAGGGGGCAGGGCGGGGAGCTGTTTTTT. Translation: CASSAEHRGQGGELFF.

The J gene is TRBJ1-3, the V gene TRBV7-9; D perhaps matches TRBD1 (5 bases). Trimming cost V 1 base and J 3 bases, with 10 bases left between them. CDR3 length: 15 residues. Germline lookup yields CDR1 SEHNR and CDR2 FQNEAQ (reference sequence). For the CDR3, the DNA is TGTGCCAGCAGCTTAGGAGGCGGGGGTGGAAACACCATATATTTT. Protein product: CASSLGGGGGNTIYF.

The chain combines TRBV30 with TRBJ1-5, with TRBD1 as a possible D gene (6 bases). Germline CDR1 is GTSNPN and CDR2 is SVGIG (reference sequence). Trimming pared 3 bases from V and 6 bases from J, leaving 36 bases between. This CDR3 region has 21 residues. CDR3 residues: CAWSQRVGPSRGGRGGQPQHF. As DNA, the CDR3 is TGTGCCTGGAGCCAGCGGGTTGGCCCCTCGAGGGGGGGTAGAGGGGGTCAGCCCCAGCATTTT.

The chain employs TRBV27 and TRBJ1-2, with 10 bases aligning to TRBD1. The germline CDR1 and CDR2 sequences are MNHEY and SMNVEV (reference sequence). Germline trimming cut 5 bases from V and 6 bases from J; bases unmatched to any gene: 9. The CDR3 extends over 15 amino acids. CDR3 amino acids: CASSPTGQGVNGYTF. The CDR3, as DNA: TGTGCCAGCAGTCCGACAGGACAGGGGGTTAATGGCTACACCTTC.

The rearrangement uses TRBV4-3 and TRBJ2-1; D is uncertain. The germline V gene encodes CDR1 LGHNA and CDR2 YSLEER. The CDR3 sequence is 14 residues long. Trimming left V 5 bases short and J 4 bases short, with 12 bases between. CDR3 residues: CASSRWLLYNEQFF. CDR3 DNA: TGCGCCAGCAGCAGGTGGCTACTATACAATGAGCAGTTCTTC.

V and J are TRBV7-3 and TRBJ2-2; no firm D call. Germline assignment: CDR1 SGHTA and CDR2 FQGTGA. The CDR3 runs 13 residues. Between the trimmed V and J ends, which lost 5 bases and 6 bases, there was a span of 10 bases. CDR3 residues: CASSLSNAGELFF. The DNA of the CDR3 is TGTGCCAGCAGCCTATCCAACGCCGGGGAGCTGTTTTTT.

The V call is TRBV5-1, the J call TRBJ1-4; D is ambiguous. Trimming took off 4 bases at V and 0 bases at J, with 13 bases between the two ends. The CDR3 is made up of 16 amino acids. From germline, CDR1 is SGHRS and CDR2 YFSETQ. DNA for the CDR3: TGCGCCAGCAGCCCTAGGAGGGCCTCAACTAATGAAAAACTGTTTTTT. Translating gives CASSPRRASTNEKLFF.

J is TRBJ2-7 and V is TRBV11-3, with D possibly matching TRBD2 (6 bases). Germline V gives CDR1 SGHNT, CDR2 YENEEA. The ends were cut back, 5 bases at V and 2 bases at J, with 16 bases in the middle. The CDR3 has 15 residues. The CDR3 nucleotides are TGTGCCAGCAGCCTACTATTAGCGGCCCCCTACGAGCAGTACTTC. Amino acid sequence: CASSLLLAAPYEQYF. The complete variable domain, with remaining parts taken from reference TRBV11-3 and TRBJ2-7, reads EAGVVQSPRYKIIEKKQPVAFWCNPISGHNTLYWYLQNLGQGPELLIRYENEEAVDDSQLPKDRFSAERLKGVDSTLKIQPAELGDSAVYLCASSLLLAAPYEQYFGPGTRLTVT.

The chain has TRBV5-1 and TRBJ2-7; TRBD2 agrees at 10 bases. After removal of 4 bases from V and 0 bases from J, the junction contained 7 bases not matched to a gene. The CDR3 loop spans 16 amino acids. Germline CDR1 SGHRS, CDR2 YFSETQ. Here the CDR3 DNA reads TGCGCCAGCAGCCCCAGGACTAGCGGACTCTCCTACGAGCAGTACTTC. Protein product: CASSPRTSGLSYEQYF.

The rearrangement joins TRBV19 to TRBJ2-5; maybe TRBD2 (5 bases). Germline loops: CDR1 LNHDA, CDR2 SQIVND (reference sequence). V was trimmed by 4 bases and J by 5 bases, leaving 5 bases between them. The CDR3 runs 11 residues. The CDR3 loop reads CASSTGETQYF. CDR3 sequence (DNA): TGTGCCAGTAGTACGGGGGAGACCCAGTACTTC.

The J gene is TRBJ1-2, the V gene TRBV30; TRBD1 aligns across 7 bases. V was clipped by 4 bases and J by 2 bases; unmatched bases: 4. CDR1 is GTSNPN and CDR2 is SVGIG in the germline V gene (reference sequence). CDR3 length equals 13 residues. This chain's CDR3 is CAWTTGANYGYTF. Written as DNA, the CDR3 is TGTGCCTGGACCACAGGGGCGAACTATGGCTACACCTTC.